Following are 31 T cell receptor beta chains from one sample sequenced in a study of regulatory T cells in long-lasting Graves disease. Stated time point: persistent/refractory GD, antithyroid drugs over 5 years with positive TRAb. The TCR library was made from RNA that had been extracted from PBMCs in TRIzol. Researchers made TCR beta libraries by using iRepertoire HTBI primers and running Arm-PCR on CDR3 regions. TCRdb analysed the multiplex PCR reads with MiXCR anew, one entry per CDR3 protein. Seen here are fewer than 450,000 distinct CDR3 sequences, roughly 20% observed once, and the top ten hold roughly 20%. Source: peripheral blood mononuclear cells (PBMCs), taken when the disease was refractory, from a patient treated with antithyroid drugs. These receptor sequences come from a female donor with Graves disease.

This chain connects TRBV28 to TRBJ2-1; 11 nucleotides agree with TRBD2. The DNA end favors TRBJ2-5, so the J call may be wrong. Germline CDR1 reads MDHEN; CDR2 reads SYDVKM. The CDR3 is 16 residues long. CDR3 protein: CASGRTRASGRETQYF. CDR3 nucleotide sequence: TGTGCCAGCGGACGGACCCGGGCTAGCGGGAGGGAGACCCAGTACTTC.

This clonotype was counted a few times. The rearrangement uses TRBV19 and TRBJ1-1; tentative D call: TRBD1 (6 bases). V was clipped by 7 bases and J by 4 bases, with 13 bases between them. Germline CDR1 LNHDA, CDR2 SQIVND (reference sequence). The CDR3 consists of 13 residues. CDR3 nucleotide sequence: TGTGCCAGTACCAAGACAGGTTTCACTGAAGCTTTCTTT. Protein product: CASTKTGFTEAFF. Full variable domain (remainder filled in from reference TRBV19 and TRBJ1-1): DGGITQSPKYLFRKEGQNVTLSCEQNLNHDAMYWYRQDPGQGLRLIYYSQIVNDFQKGDIAEGYSVSREKKESFPLTVTSAQKNPTAFYLCASTKTGFTEAFFGQGTRLTVV.

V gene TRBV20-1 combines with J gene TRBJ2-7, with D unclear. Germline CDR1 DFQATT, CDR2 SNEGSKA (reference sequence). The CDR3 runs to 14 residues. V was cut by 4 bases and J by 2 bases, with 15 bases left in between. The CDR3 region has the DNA TGCAGTGCTAAGGGCCCCGGATTAACCTACGAGCAGTACTTC. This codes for CSAKGPGLTYEQYF.

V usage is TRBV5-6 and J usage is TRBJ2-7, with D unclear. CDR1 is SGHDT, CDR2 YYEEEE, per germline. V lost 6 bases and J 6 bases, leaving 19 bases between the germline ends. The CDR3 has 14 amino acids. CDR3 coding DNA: TGTGCCAGCACAGTCGCAGTCTCCCCGGTCGAGCAGTACTTC. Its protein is CASTVAVSPVEQYF. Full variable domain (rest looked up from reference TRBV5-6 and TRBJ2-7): DAGVTQSPTHLIKTRGQQVTLRCSPKSGHDTVSWYQQALGQGPQFIFQYYEEEERQRGNFPDRFSGHQFPNYSSELNVNALLLGDSALYLCASTVAVSPVEQYFGPGTRLTVT.

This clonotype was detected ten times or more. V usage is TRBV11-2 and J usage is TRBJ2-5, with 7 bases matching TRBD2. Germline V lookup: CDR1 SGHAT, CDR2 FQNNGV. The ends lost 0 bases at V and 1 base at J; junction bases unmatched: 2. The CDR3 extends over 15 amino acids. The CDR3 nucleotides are TGTGCCAGCAGCTTAGAGGGAGGGATCCAAGAGACCCAGTACTTC. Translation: CASSLEGGIQETQYF. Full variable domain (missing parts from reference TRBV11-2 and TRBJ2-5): EAGVAQSPRYKIIEKRQSVAFWCNPISGHATLYWYQQILGQGPKLLIQFQNNGVVDDSQLPKDRFSAERLKGVDSTLKIQPAKLEDSAVYLCASSLEGGIQETQYFGPGTRLLVL.

The DNA for the CDR3 is TGTGCCAGCTCACCACTCGAGTCCTACGAGCAGTACTTC. Its translation: CASSPLESYEQYF. J is TRBJ2-7 and V is TRBV18; D is unclear. Germline V gene data show CDR1 as KGHSH and CDR2 as LQKENI. Trimming took off 1 base at V and 1 base at J, with 5 bases between the two ends. This CDR3 region has 13 residues.

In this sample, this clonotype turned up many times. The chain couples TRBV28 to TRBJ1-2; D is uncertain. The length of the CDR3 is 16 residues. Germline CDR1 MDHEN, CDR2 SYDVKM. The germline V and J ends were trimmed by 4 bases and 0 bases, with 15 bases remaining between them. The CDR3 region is CASSSWEGLANYGYTF. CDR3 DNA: TGTGCCAGCAGTTCATGGGAGGGTTTAGCTAACTATGGCTACACCTTC.

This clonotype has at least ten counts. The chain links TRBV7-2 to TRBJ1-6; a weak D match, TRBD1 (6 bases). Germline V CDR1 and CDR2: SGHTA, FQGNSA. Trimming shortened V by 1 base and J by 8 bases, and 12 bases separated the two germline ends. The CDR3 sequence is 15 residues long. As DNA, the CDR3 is TGTGCCAGCAGCTTAGGAGGCAGGGGACATTCACCCCTCCACTTT. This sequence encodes CASSLGGRGHSPLHF. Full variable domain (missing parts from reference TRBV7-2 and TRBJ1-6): GAGVSQSPSNKVTEKGKDVELRCDPISGHTALYWYRQSLGQGLEFLIYFQGNSAPDKSGLPSDRFSAERTGGSVSTLTIQRTQQEDSAVYLCASSLGGRGHSPLHFGNGTRLTVT.

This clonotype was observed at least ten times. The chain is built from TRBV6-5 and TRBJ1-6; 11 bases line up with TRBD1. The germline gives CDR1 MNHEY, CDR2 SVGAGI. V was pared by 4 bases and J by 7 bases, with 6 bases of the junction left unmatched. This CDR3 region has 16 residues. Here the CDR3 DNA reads TGTGCCAGCAGTTCCGGGACAGGGGGACGGAATTCACCCCTCCACTTT. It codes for CASSSGTGGRNSPLHF.

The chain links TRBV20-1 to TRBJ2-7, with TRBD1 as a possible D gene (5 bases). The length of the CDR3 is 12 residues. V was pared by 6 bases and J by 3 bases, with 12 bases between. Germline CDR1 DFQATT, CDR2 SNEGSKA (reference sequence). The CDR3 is CSAPPQGYEQYF. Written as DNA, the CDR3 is TGCAGTGCCCCTCCGCAGGGCTACGAGCAGTACTTC.

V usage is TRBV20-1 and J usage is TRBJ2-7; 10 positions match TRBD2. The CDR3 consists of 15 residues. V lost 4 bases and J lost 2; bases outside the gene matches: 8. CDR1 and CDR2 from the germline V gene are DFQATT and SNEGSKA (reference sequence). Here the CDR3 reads CSATPGTSATYEQYF. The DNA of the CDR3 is TGCAGTGCTACCCCCGGGACTAGCGCTACCTACGAGCAGTACTTC.

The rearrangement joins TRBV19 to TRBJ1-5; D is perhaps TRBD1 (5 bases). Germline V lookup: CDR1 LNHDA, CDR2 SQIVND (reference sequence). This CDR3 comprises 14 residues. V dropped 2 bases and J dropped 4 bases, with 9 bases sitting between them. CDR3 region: CASSILTANQPQHF. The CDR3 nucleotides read TGTGCCAGTAGTATATTGACAGCTAATCAGCCCCAGCATTTT.

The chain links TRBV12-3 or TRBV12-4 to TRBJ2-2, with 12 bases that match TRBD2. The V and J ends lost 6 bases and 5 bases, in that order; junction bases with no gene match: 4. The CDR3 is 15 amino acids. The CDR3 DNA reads TGTGCCAGCAGCCCTAGCGGGAGGGAAACCGGGGAGCTGTTTTTT. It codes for CASSPSGRETGELFF.

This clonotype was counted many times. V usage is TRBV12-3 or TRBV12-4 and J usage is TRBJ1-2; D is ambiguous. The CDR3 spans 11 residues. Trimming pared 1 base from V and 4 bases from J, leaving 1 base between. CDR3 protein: CASSLGYGYTF. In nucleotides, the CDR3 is TGTGCCAGCAGTTTAGGCTATGGCTACACCTTC.

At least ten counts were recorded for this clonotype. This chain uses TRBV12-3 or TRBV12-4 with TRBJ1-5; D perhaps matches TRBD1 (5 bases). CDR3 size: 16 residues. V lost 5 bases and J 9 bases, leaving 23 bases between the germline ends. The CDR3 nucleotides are TGTGCCAGCAGTACCAGACGTGTGGGGGTCGGGGCGCCCCAGCATTTT. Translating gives CASSTRRVGVGAPQHF.

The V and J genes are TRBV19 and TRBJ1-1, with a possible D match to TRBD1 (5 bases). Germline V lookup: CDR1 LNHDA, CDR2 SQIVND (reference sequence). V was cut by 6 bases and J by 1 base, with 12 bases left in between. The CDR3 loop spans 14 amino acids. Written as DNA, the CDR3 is TGTGCCAGTAGCATAAACGGGGGGAACACTGAAGCTTTCTTT. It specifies CASSINGGNTEAFF.

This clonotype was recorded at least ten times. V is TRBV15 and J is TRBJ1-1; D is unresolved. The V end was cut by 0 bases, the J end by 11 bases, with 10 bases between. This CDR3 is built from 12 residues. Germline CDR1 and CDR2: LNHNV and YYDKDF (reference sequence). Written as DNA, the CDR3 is TGTGCCACCAGCAGAGATCAACAGAAGGCTTTCTTT. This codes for CATSRDQQKAFF.

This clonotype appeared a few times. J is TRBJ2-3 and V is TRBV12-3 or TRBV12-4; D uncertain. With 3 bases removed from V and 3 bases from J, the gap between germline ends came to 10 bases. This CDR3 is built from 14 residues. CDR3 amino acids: CASSFTHTTDTQYF. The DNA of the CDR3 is TGTGCCAGCAGTTTCACACATACGACAGATACGCAGTATTTT.

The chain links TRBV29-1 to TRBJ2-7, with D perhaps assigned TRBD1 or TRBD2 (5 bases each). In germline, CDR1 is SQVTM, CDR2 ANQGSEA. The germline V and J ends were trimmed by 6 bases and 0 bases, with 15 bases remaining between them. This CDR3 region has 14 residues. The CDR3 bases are TGCAGCGTAATTTCCGAGGGGCGCTCCTACGAGCAGTACTTC. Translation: CSVISEGRSYEQYF.

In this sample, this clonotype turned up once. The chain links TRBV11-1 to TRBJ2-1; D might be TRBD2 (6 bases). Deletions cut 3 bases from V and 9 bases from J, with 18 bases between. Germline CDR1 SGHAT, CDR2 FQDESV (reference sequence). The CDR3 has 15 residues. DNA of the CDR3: TGTGCCAGCAGCTTGAGATCCCAACGGGGAGGTGAGCAGTTCTTC. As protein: CASSLRSQRGGEQFF.

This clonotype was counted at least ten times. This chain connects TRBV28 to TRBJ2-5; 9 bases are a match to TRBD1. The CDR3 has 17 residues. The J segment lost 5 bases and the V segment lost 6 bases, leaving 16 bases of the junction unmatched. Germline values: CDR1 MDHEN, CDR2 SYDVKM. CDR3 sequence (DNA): TGTGCCAGCAGCCCACCACAGGGGGCGGCCGGTTTTGAGACCCAGTACTTC. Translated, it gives CASSPPQGAAGFETQYF.

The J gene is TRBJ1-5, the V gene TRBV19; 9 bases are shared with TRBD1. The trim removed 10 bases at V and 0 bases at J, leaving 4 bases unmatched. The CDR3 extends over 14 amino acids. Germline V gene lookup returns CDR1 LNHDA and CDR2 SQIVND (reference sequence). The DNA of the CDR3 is TGTGCCACCAGGGACAGGGCTAGCAATCAGCCCCAGCATTTT. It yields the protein CATRDRASNQPQHF.

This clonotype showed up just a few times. The CDR3 is CASSRTVWDQPQHF. The DNA for the CDR3 is TGTGCCAGCAGCCGGACAGTTTGGGATCAGCCCCAGCATTTT. V and J are TRBV5-8 and TRBJ1-5, with TRBD1 as a possible D gene (6 bases). The V end was cut by 4 bases, the J end by 5 bases, with 13 bases between. Per the germline V gene, CDR1 is SGHTS and CDR2 is YDEGEE. CDR3 length: 14 amino acids.

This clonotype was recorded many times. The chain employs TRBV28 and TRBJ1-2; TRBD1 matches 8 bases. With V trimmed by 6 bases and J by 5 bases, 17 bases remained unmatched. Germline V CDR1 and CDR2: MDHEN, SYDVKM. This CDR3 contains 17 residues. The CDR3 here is CASSSQGAERLTYGYTF. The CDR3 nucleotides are TGTGCCAGCAGCTCCCAGGGGGCCGAAAGACTGACTTATGGCTACACCTTC.

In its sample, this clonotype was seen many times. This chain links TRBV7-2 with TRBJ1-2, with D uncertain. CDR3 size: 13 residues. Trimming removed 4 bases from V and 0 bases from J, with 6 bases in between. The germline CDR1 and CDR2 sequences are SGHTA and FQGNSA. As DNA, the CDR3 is TGTGCCAGCAGCTCCCCATCTAACTATGGCTACACCTTC. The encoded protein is CASSSPSNYGYTF. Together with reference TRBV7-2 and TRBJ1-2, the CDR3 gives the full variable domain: GAGVSQSPSNKVTEKGKDVELRCDPISGHTALYWYRQSLGQGLEFLIYFQGNSAPDKSGLPSDRFSAERTGGSVSTLTIQRTQQEDSAVYLCASSSPSNYGYTFGSGTRLTVV.

CDR3: CSAQGPLQETQYF. The CDR3, as DNA: TGCAGTGCTCAGGGACCCCTCCAAGAGACCCAGTACTTC. This chain connects TRBV20-1 to TRBJ2-5; D tentatively fits TRBD1 or TRBD2 (5 bases each). Trimming stripped 5 bases from V and 1 base from J, with 11 bases between. This CDR3 is built from 13 residues. CDR1 is DFQATT and CDR2 is SNEGSKA in the germline V gene (reference sequence).

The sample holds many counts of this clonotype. The CDR3 DNA reads as TGCAGTGCTAGAAGGGGTAGCGGGAGGCGCGAGCAGTACTTC. Encoded protein: CSARRGSGRREQYF. V is TRBV20-1 and J is TRBJ2-7; TRBD2 matches 10 bases. Germline V gives CDR1 DFQATT, CDR2 SNEGSKA (reference sequence). CDR3 size: 14 residues. V gave up 2 bases and J gave up 6 bases; unmatched junction bases: 7.

The CDR3 nucleotides are TGTGCCAGCAGTTTATACAGGGCCTACGAGCAGTACTTC. Its translation: CASSLYRAYEQYF. V usage is TRBV28 and J usage is TRBJ2-7; D is perhaps TRBD1 (6 bases). Germline-derived CDR1 and CDR2 are MDHEN and SYDVKM. V lost 1 base and J 2 bases, leaving 6 bases between the germline ends. The CDR3 is 13 amino acids.

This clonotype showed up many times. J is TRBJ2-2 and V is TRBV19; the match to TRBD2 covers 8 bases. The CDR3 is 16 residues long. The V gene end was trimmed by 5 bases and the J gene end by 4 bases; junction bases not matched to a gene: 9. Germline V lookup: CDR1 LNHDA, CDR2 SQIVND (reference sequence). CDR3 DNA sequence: TGTGCCAGTAGTGCCCGGACTAGCCTGGGCACCGGGGAGCTGTTTTTT. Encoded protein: CASSARTSLGTGELFF. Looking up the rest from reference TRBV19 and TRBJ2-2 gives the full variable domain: DGGITQSPKYLFRKEGQNVTLSCEQNLNHDAMYWYRQDPGQGLRLIYYSQIVNDFQKGDIAEGYSVSREKKESFPLTVTSAQKNPTAFYLCASSARTSLGTGELFFGEGSRLTVL.

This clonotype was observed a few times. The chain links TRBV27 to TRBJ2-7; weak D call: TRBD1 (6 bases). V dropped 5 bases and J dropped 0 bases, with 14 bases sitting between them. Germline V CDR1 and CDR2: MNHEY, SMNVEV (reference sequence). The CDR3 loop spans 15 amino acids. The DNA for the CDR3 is TGTGCCAGCAGTAAACAGGGCCAGAGCTCCTACGAGCAGTACTTC. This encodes CASSKQGQSSYEQYF.

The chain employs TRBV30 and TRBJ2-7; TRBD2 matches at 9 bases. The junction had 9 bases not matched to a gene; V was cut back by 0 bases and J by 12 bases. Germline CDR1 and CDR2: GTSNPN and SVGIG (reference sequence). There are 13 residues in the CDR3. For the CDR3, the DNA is TGTGCCTGGAGTGTATCGGTAGCGGGAGTTTCGTACTTC. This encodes CAWSVSVAGVSYF.